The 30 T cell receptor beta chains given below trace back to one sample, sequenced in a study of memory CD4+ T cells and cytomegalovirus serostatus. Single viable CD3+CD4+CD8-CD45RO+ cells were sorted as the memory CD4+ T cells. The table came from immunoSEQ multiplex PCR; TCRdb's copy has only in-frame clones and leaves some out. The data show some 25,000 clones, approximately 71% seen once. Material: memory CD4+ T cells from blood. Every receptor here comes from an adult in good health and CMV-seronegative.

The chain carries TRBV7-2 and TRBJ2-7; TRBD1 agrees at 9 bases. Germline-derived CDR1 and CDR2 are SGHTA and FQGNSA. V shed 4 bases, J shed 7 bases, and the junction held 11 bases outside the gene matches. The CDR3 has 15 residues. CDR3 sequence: CASSSPGTGFGEQYF. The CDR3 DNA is TGTGCCAGCAGCTCCCCCGGGACAGGGTTCGGGGAGCAGTACTTC.

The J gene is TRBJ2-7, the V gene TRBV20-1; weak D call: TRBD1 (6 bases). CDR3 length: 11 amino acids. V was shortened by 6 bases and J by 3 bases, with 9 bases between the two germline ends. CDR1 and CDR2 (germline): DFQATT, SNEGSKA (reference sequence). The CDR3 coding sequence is TGCAGTGCAGGGACACGCTACGAGCAGTACTTC. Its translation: CSAGTRYEQYF.

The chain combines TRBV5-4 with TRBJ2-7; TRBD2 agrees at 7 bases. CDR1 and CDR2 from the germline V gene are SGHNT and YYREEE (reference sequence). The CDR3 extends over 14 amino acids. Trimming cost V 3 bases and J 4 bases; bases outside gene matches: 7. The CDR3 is CASSSLAEPYEQYF. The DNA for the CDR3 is TGTGCCAGCAGCTCCCTAGCGGAGCCTTACGAGCAGTACTTC.

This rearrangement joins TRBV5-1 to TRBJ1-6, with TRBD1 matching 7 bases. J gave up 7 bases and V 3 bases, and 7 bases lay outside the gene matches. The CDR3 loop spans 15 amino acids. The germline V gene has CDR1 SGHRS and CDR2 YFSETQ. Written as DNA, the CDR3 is TGCGCCAGCAGCTCTAGGGGACAGATGAATTCACCCCTCCACTTT. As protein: CASSSRGQMNSPLHF. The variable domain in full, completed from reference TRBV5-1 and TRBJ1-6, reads KAGVTQTPRYLIKTRGQQVTLSCSPISGHRSVSWYQQTPGQGLQFLFEYFSETQRNKGNFPGRFSGRQFSNSRSEMNVSTLELGDSALYLCASSSRGQMNSPLHFGNGTRLTVT.

This CDR3 is CATGLANEQFF. As DNA, the CDR3 is TGTGCCACAGGGTTGGCAAATGAGCAGTTCTTC. The rearrangement uses TRBV7-8 and TRBJ2-1, with a possible D match to TRBD1 (5 bases). The germline gives CDR1 SGHVS, CDR2 FQNEAQ. V was cut by 10 bases and J by 7 bases, with 11 bases left in between. The CDR3 sequence is 11 residues long.

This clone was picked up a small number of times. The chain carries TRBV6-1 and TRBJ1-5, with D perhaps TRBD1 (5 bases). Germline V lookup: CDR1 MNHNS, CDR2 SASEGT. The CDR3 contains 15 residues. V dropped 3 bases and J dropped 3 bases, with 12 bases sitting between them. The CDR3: CASSDPQTANQPQHF. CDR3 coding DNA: TGTGCCAGCAGTGACCCTCAGACAGCCAATCAGCCCCAGCATTTT.

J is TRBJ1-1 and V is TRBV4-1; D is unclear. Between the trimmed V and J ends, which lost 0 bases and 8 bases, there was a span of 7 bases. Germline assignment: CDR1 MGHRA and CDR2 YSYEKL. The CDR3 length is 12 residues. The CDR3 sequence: CASSQELGEAFF. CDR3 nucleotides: TGCGCCAGCAGCCAAGAACTAGGAGAAGCTTTCTTT.

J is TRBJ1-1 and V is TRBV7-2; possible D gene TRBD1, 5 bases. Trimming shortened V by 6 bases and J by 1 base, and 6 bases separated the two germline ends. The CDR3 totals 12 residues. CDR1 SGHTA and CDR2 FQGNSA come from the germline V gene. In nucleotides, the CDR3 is TGTGCCAGCAGTGACAGGAACACTGAAGCTTTCTTT. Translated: CASSDRNTEAFF.

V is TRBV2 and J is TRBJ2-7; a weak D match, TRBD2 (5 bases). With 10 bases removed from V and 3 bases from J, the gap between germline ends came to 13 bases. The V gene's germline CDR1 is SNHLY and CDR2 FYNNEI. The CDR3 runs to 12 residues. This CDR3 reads CATADGSYEQYF. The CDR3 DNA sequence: TGTGCCACAGCAGATGGGAGCTACGAGCAGTACTTC.

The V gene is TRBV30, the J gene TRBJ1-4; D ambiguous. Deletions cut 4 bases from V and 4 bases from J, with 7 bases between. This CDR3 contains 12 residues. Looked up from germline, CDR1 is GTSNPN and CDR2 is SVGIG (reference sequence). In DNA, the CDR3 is TGTGCCTGGAATAGGTTTAATGAAAAACTGTTTTTT. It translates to CAWNRFNEKLFF.

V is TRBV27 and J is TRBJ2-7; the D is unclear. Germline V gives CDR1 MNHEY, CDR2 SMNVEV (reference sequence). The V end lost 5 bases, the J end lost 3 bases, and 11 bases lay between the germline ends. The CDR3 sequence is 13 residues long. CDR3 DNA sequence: TGTGCCAGCAGTGCGGACCGGAACTACGAGCAGTACTTC. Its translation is CASSADRNYEQYF.

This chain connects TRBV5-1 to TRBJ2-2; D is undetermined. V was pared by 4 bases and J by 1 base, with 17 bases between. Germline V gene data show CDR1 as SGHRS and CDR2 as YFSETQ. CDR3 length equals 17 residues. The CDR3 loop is CASSPQETGVNTGELFF. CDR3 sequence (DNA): TGCGCCAGCAGCCCTCAAGAGACTGGAGTGAACACCGGGGAGCTGTTTTTT.

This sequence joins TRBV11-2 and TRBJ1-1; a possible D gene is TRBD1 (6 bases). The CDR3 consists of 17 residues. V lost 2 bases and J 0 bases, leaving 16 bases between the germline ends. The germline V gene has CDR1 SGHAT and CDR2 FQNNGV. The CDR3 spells CASSLRGERRMNTEAFF. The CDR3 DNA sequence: TGTGCCAGCAGCTTAAGGGGGGAAAGGAGGATGAACACTGAAGCTTTCTTT.

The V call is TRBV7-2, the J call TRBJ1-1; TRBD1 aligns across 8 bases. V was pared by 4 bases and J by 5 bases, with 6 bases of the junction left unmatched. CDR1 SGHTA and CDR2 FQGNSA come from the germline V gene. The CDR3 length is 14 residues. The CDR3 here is CASSSRQGSTEAFF. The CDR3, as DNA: TGTGCCAGCAGCTCCCGACAGGGGTCGACTGAAGCTTTCTTT.

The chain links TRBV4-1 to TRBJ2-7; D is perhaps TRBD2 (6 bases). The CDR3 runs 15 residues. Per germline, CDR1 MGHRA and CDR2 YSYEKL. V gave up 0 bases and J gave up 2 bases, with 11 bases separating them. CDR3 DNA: TGCGCCAGCAGCCAAGATTGGACTATCCCCTACGAGCAGTACTTC. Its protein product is CASSQDWTIPYEQYF.

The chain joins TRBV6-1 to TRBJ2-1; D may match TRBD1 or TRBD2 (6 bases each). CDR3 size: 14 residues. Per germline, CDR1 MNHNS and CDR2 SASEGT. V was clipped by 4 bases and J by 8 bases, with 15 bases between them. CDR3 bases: TGTGCCAGCAGTGCTGGTATGGGGGGCGATGAGCAGTTCTTC. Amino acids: CASSAGMGGDEQFF.

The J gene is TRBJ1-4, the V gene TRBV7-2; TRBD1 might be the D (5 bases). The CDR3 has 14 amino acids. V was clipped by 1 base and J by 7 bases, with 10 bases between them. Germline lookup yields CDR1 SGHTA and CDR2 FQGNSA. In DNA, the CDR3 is TGTGCCAGCAGCTTAGGCCAGGGACGTGAAAAACTGTTTTTT. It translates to CASSLGQGREKLFF.

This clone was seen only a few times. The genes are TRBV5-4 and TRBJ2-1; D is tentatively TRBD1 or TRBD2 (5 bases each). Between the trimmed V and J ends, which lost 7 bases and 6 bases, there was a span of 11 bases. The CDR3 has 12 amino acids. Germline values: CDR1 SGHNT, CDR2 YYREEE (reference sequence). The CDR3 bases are TGTGCCAGCCAATCGAGGGGCAATGAGCAGTTCTTC. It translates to CASQSRGNEQFF.

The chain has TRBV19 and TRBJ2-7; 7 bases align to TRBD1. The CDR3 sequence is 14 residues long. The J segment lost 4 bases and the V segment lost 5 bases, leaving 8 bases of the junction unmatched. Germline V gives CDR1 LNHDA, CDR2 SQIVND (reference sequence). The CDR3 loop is CASSRQGLYYEQYF. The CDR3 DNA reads TGTGCCAGTAGTCGACAGGGCCTCTATTACGAGCAGTACTTC. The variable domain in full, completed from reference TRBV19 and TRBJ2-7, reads DGGITQSPKYLFRKEGQNVTLSCEQNLNHDAMYWYRQDPGQGLRLIYYSQIVNDFQKGDIAEGYSVSREKKESFPLTVTSAQKNPTAFYLCASSRQGLYYEQYFGPGTRLTVT.

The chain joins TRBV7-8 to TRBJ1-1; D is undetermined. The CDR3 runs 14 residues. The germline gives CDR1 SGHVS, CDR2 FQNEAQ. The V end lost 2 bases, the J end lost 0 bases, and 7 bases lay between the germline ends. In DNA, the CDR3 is TGTGCCAGCAGCTTAACAGAGTTGAACACTGAAGCTTTCTTT. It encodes CASSLTELNTEAFF. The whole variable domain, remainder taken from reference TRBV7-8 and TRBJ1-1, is GAGVSQSPRYKVAKRGQDVALRCDPISGHVSLFWYQQALGQGPEFLTYFQNEAQLDKSGLPSDRFFAERPEGSVSTLKIQRTQQEDSAVYLCASSLTELNTEAFFGQGTRLTVV.

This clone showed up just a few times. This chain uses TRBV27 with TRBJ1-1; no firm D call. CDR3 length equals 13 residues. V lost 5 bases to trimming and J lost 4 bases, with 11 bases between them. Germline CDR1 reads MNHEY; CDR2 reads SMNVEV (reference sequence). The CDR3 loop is CASSPRQLTEAFF. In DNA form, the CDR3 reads TGTGCCAGCAGTCCCCGACAACTCACTGAAGCTTTCTTT.

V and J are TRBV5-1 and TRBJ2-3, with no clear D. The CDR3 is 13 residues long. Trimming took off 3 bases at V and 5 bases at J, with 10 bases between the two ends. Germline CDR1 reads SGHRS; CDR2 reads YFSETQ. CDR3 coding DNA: TGCGCCAGCAGCTCCCAGGTTTTAGATACGCAGTATTTT. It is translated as CASSSQVLDTQYF.

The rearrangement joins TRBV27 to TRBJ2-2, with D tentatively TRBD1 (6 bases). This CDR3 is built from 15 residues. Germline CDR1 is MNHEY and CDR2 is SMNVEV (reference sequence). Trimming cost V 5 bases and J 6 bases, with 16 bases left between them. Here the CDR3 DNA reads TGTGCCAGCAGTCCCATGGGGACACGATCCGGGGAGCTGTTTTTT. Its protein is CASSPMGTRSGELFF.

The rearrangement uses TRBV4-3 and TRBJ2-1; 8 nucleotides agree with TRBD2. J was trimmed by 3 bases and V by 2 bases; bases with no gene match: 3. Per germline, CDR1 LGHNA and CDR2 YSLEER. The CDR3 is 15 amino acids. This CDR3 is CASSQSGGYYNEQFF. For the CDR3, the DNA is TGCGCCAGCAGCCAAAGCGGGGGATACTACAATGAGCAGTTCTTC.

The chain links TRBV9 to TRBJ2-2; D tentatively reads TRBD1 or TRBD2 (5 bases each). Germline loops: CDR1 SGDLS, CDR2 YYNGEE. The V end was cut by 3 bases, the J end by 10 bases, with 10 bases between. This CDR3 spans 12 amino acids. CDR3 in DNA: TGTGCCAGCAGCGAGCCGGGGACGGAGCTGTTTTTT. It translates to CASSEPGTELFF.

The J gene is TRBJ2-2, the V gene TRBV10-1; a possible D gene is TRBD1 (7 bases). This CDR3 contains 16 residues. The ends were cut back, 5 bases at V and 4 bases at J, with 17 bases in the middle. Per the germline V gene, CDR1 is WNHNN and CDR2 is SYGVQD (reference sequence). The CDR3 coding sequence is TGCGCCAGCAGTACTAGCAGACAGGGATTCACCGGGGAGCTGTTTTTT. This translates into CASSTSRQGFTGELFF.

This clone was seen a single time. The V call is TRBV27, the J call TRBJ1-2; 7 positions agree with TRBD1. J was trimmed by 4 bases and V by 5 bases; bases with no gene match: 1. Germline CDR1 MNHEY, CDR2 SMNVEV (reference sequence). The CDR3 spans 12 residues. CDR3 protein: CASSNRGYGYTF. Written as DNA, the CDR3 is TGTGCCAGCAGTAACAGGGGCTATGGCTACACCTTC.

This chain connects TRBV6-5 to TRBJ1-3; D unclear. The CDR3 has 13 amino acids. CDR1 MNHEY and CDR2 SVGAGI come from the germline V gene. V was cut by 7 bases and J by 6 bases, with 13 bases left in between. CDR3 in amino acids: CASTQTETNTIYF. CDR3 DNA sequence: TGTGCCAGCACCCAAACAGAAACAAACACCATATATTTT.

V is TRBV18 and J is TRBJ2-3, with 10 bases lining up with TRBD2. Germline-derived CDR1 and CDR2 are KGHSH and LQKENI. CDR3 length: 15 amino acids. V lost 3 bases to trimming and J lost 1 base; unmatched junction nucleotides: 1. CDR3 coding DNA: TGTGCCAGCTCACCTCTAGCGGGGGGCACAGATACGCAGTATTTT. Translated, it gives CASSPLAGGTDTQYF.

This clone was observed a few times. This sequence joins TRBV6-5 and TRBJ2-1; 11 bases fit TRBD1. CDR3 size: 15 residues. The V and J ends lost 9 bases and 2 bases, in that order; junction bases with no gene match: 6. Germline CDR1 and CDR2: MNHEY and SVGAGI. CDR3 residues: CASSMDRGPYNEQFF. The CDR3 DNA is TGTGCCAGTTCCATGGACAGGGGGCCCTACAATGAGCAGTTCTTC.